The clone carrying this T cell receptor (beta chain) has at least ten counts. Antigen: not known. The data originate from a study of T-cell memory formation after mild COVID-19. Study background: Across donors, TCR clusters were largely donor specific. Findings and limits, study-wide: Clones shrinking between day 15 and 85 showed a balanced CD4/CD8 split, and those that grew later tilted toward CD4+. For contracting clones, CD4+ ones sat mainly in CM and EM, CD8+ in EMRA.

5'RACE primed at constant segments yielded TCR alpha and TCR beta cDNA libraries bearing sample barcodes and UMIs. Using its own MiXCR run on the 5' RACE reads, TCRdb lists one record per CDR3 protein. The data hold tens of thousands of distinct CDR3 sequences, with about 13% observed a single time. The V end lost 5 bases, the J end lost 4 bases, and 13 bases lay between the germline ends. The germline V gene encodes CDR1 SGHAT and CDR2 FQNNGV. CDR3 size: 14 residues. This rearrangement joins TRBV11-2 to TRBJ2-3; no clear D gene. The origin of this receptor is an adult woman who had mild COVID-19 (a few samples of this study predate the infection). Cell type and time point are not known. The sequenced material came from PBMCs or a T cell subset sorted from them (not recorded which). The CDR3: CASSPPGEADTQYF. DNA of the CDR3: TGTGCCAGCAGCCCCCCGGGCGAGGCAGATACGCAGTATTTT.